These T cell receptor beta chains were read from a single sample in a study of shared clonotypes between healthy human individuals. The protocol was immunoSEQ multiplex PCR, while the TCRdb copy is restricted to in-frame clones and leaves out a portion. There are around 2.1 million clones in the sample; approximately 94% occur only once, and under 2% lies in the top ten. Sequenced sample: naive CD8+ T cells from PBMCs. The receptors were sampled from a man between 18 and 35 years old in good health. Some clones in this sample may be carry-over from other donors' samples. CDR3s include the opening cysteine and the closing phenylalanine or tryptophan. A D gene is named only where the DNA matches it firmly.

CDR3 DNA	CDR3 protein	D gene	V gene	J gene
TGTGCCAGCAGTGAAGGTACAGGGACTGAAAAACTGTTTTTT	CASSEGTGTEKLFF	NA	TRBV6-1	TRBJ1-4
TGTGCCAGTAGTATTAGGGGCGAGGGTGGCGACATTCAGTACTTC	CASSIRGEGGDIQYF	NA	TRBV19	TRBJ2-4
TGTGCCAGCAGCTTAGCGAAGCTAAATGAGCAGTTCTTC	CASSLAKLNEQFF	NA	TRBV7-2	TRBJ2-1
TGTGCCAGCAGTTCAACCGGGACTAGCGGACACAATGAGCAGTTCTTC	CASSSTGTSGHNEQFF	TRBD2	TRBV27	TRBJ2-1
TGTGCCAGCAGCCTACCCCGGGGAGCGGGAGTAAGCATTGAGCAGTTCTTC	CASSLPRGAGVSIEQFF	TRBD2	TRBV5-8	TRBJ2-1
TGTGCCAGCAGCGCCGGGACAGGGGGTTTCTCTGGGGCCAACGTCCTGACTTTC	CASSAGTGGFSGANVLTF	TRBD1	TRBV7-9	TRBJ2-6
TGCGCCAGCAGCTGGGGGGCAGACACAGATACGCAGTATTTT	CASSWGADTDTQYF	NA	TRBV5-1	TRBJ2-3
TGTGCCAGCAGTTGGACTAGCGGGAGGACGGATGAGCAGTTCTTC	CASSWTSGRTDEQFF	TRBD2	TRBV6-5	TRBJ2-1
TGTGCCAGCAGCCACGGGACTCTGTGGCAGCAAGAGACCCAGTACTTC	CASSHGTLWQQETQYF	NA	TRBV4-2	TRBJ2-5
TGCAGCGTGAGAGTAGCGGGCACCATCAACTCCTACAATGAGCAGTTCTTC	CSVRVAGTINSYNEQFF	TRBD2	TRBV29-1	TRBJ2-1
TGTGCCAGCAGCGGAGGGCGTTTGGGGACTGAAGCTTTCTTT	CASSGGRLGTEAFF	NA	TRBV7-2	TRBJ1-1
TGTGCCAGCAGCGCGACCGGGTCCCGCGATTACGAGCAGTACTTC	CASSATGSRDYEQYF	NA	TRBV28	TRBJ2-7
TGTGCCAGCAGCTCAAGGGACGGGCAGAACTACGAGCAGTACTTC	CASSSRDGQNYEQYF	NA	TRBV7-8	TRBJ2-7
TGTGCCAGCAGCCACTGGACTAGCGGTTCCTACGAGCAGTACTTC	CASSHWTSGSYEQYF	TRBD2	TRBV7-2	TRBJ2-7
TGTGCCAGCAGCGTATCTAGGACTAGCGGGGACACAGATACGCAGTATTTT	CASSVSRTSGDTDTQYF	TRBD2	TRBV9	TRBJ2-3